The clone carrying this T cell receptor beta chain was counted once. The CDR3 contains 12 residues. V lost 5 bases to trimming and J lost 5 bases, with 10 bases between them. In germline, CDR1 is SGHVS, CDR2 FQNEAQ. In the authors' workflow: Reference gene primer amplification yielded estimated nucleated cell counts. TCRdb's table, derived via immunoSEQ multiplex PCR, lists solely in-frame clones and lacks some. The V and J calls and clone size were taken over from that table, and D and trimming were inferred from the DNA. The sample includes 200,000 to 300,000 clones, approximately 86% of them seen just once. This entry is derived from a study of blood T cell repertoires in COVID-19. In the study overall: COVID-19 samples, acute and convalescent, were from the United States, Italy and Spain.

This receptor was obtained from a woman aged 40 to 49 with acute COVID-19. The chain employs TRBV7-8 and TRBJ2-7; maybe TRBD1 (5 bases). The sample consisted of PBMCs or T cells enriched from blood (not recorded which). CDR3 in DNA: TGTGCCAGCAGCCCCCAGGGCGACGAGCAGTACTTC. It yields the protein CASSPQGDEQYF.